This T cell receptor (beta chain) stems from a study of read filtering for tumor transcriptome and immune sequencing. This clonotype was seen a few times. Antigen: not known. One end of the junction does not line up with germline, which may come from a read error. At the time of active disease, bone marrow was collected from every patient. Molecular barcoded adaptors covering alpha/delta and beta/gamma chains were used on around 370 ng RNA. One entry per CDR3 protein, called by TCRdb with MiXCR from the reads. The sample holds fewer than 50,000 distinct CDR3 sequences, roughly an eighth seen once. CDR3 size: 13 residues. Per the germline V gene, CDR1 is SEHNR and CDR2 is FQNEAQ (reference sequence). Study conclusions and caveats: This fraction held mixed bone marrow immune cells after CD138-negative sorting.

J is TRBJ2-3 and V is TRBV7-9; D not resolved. The receptor's source is a donor aged 40 or older with multiple myeloma. The sample taken for sequencing was a population of CD138-negative cells sorted from bone marrow. CDR3 bases: TGTGCCATCAGCTTAGTTAGGGCCCCTGTCACGTATTTT. Its protein is CAISLVRAPVTYF.